These T cell receptor beta chains were read from a single sample in a study of early T cells in non-severe SARS-CoV-2 infection. TCRdb re-called the 5' RACE reads with MiXCR, one entry per CDR3 protein. The data show some 30,000 distinct CDR3 sequences, 4.7% seen once. The specimen sequenced was whole blood. These receptors were collected from an adult who was a healthcare worker with PCR-confirmed SARS-CoV-2 infection or an uninfected control (not recorded which). The CDR3 runs from the conserved cysteine through the conserved F or W. The D gene is left open where the match is weak. Only part of the rows carry a size: once, few, many, or a class if the clone is expanded.

j_call: TRBJ2-2; clone_size: few; d_call: .; v_call: TRBV6-5; cdr3_nt: TGTGCCAGCAGACTATCCGCCACGGGCGGGGAGCTGTTTTTT; cdr3_aa: CASRLSATGGELFF
j_call: TRBJ1-1; clone_size: .; d_call: .; v_call: TRBV6-5; cdr3_nt: TGTGCCAGCAGTTCCCCCCGGCTGAACACTGAAGCTTTCTTT; cdr3_aa: CASSSPRLNTEAFF
j_call: TRBJ2-5; clone_size: many; d_call: .; v_call: TRBV7-2; cdr3_nt: TGTGCCAGCAGCTCCAACCGGGGGGCACAAGAGACCCAGTACTTC; cdr3_aa: CASSSNRGAQETQYF
j_call: TRBJ2-7; clone_size: .; d_call: .; v_call: TRBV7-6; cdr3_nt: TGTGCCAGCAGCAGGGACGAAACCTACGAGCAGTACTTC; cdr3_aa: CASSRDETYEQYF
j_call: TRBJ1-6; clone_size: many; d_call: TRBD1; v_call: TRBV5-1; cdr3_nt: TGCGCCAGCAGCTTGGACAGGGGAAATTCACCCCTCCACTTT; cdr3_aa: CASSLDRGNSPLHF
j_call: TRBJ2-1; clone_size: .; d_call: .; v_call: TRBV11-2; cdr3_nt: TGTGCCAGCAGCTTAGGGGTACTAGGGAATGAGCAGTTCTTC; cdr3_aa: CASSLGVLGNEQFF
j_call: TRBJ1-1; clone_size: many; d_call: .; v_call: TRBV12-3/TRBV12-4; cdr3_nt: TGTGCCAGCAGTTTAAAATTCGGCACTGAAGCTTTCTTT; cdr3_aa: CASSLKFGTEAFF
j_call: TRBJ2-7; clone_size: .; d_call: TRBD1; v_call: TRBV5-1; cdr3_nt: TGCGCCAGCAGCGCCGGGACAGGGGCTTTCGGCGAGCAGTACTTC; cdr3_aa: CASSAGTGAFGEQYF
j_call: TRBJ2-5; clone_size: many; d_call: TRBD2; v_call: TRBV11-2; cdr3_nt: TGTGCCAGCAGCCCGGGATCGGCGGGGGGCCAAGAGACCCAGTACTTC; cdr3_aa: CASSPGSAGGQETQYF
j_call: TRBJ2-5; clone_size: few; d_call: .; v_call: TRBV20-1; cdr3_nt: TGCAGTGCCGTCCAAGAGACCCAGTACTTC; cdr3_aa: CSAVQETQYF
j_call: TRBJ1-1; clone_size: few; d_call: .; v_call: TRBV7-9; cdr3_nt: TGTGCCAGCAGCTCCGGGACTCCGAGGTCTGAAGCTTTCTTT; cdr3_aa: CASSSGTPRSEAFF
j_call: TRBJ1-5; clone_size: many; d_call: .; v_call: TRBV2; cdr3_nt: TGTGCCAGCAGGGTCTTTTTAAGCAATCAGCCCCAGCATTTT; cdr3_aa: CASRVFLSNQPQHF
j_call: TRBJ2-7; clone_size: few; d_call: TRBD1; v_call: TRBV3-1; cdr3_nt: TGTGCCAGCAGCCGACAGGGTACGGACTACGAGCAGTACTTC; cdr3_aa: CASSRQGTDYEQYF
j_call: TRBJ1-1; clone_size: many; d_call: .; v_call: TRBV12-3/TRBV12-4; cdr3_nt: TGTGCCAGCAGTTTCTCCAGGGAAGCTTTCTTT; cdr3_aa: CASSFSREAFF
j_call: TRBJ2-3; clone_size: .; d_call: TRBD2; v_call: TRBV11-2; cdr3_nt: TGTGCCAGCAGGTCGCTAGCGGGGGGGCCCGATACGCAGTATTTT; cdr3_aa: CASRSLAGGPDTQYF
j_call: TRBJ2-4; clone_size: many; d_call: TRBD2; v_call: TRBV29-1; cdr3_nt: TGCAGCGTTTCGGCGACGGGGGGGGACATTCAGTACTTC; cdr3_aa: CSVSATGGDIQYF
j_call: TRBJ2-1; clone_size: many; d_call: .; v_call: TRBV7-9; cdr3_nt: TGTGCCAGCAGCTTCAGTCATGAGCAGTTCTTC; cdr3_aa: CASSFSHEQFF
j_call: TRBJ2-1; clone_size: .; d_call: TRBD2; v_call: TRBV7-7; cdr3_nt: TGTGCCAGCAGCCCGGGACTAGCTTGGCATGAGCAGTTCTTC; cdr3_aa: CASSPGLAWHEQFF
j_call: TRBJ2-4; clone_size: many; d_call: TRBD1; v_call: TRBV7-2; cdr3_nt: TGTGCCAGCAGCGGGACACAGGGGGCCATTCAGTACTTC; cdr3_aa: CASSGTQGAIQYF
j_call: TRBJ2-1; clone_size: medium-sized; d_call: .; v_call: TRBV28; cdr3_nt: TGTGCCAGCAGTTCTAAATTAATTTCATGGGAGCAGTTCTTC; cdr3_aa: CASSSKLISWEQFF
j_call: TRBJ1-1; clone_size: medium-sized; d_call: .; v_call: TRBV25-1; cdr3_nt: TGTGCCAGCAGTGGACAGGTTCGGACTGAAGCTTTCTTT; cdr3_aa: CASSGQVRTEAFF
j_call: TRBJ1-4; clone_size: few; d_call: .; v_call: TRBV6-1; cdr3_nt: TGTGCCAGCAGTATTCACAGGGATGAAAAACTGTTTTTT; cdr3_aa: CASSIHRDEKLFF
j_call: TRBJ1-1; clone_size: many; d_call: .; v_call: TRBV2; cdr3_nt: TGTGCCAGCAAAGTAGGGCAGATGAACACTGAAGCTTTCTTT; cdr3_aa: CASKVGQMNTEAFF
j_call: TRBJ2-7; clone_size: few; d_call: TRBD1; v_call: TRBV27; cdr3_nt: TGTGCCAGCAGTACAACCAGGACAGGGGACCCCTACGAGCAGTACTTC; cdr3_aa: CASSTTRTGDPYEQYF
j_call: TRBJ2-1; clone_size: many; d_call: TRBD2; v_call: TRBV14; cdr3_nt: TGTGCCAGCAGCCCGGGACTAGCGGGGGAGTACAATGAGCAGTTCTTC; cdr3_aa: CASSPGLAGEYNEQFF
j_call: TRBJ2-7; clone_size: many; d_call: .; v_call: TRBV29-1; cdr3_nt: TGCAGCATCGGAGACAGTTACTACGAGCAGTACTTC; cdr3_aa: CSIGDSYYEQYF
j_call: TRBJ2-1; clone_size: many; d_call: .; v_call: TRBV20-1; cdr3_nt: TGCAGTGCTAAGGCTTTATGGGGGAACACCTACAATGAGCAGTTCTTC; cdr3_aa: CSAKALWGNTYNEQFF
j_call: TRBJ1-1; clone_size: many; d_call: TRBD1; v_call: TRBV10-3; cdr3_nt: TGTGCCATCAGCGAAACAGGGGTGGGGTCAGAAGCTTTCTTT; cdr3_aa: CAISETGVGSEAFF
j_call: TRBJ2-2; clone_size: many; d_call: .; v_call: TRBV7-2; cdr3_nt: TGTGCCAGCAGCTCGGACAGACGGCACACCGGGGAGCTGTTTTTT; cdr3_aa: CASSSDRRHTGELFF
j_call: TRBJ2-1; clone_size: .; d_call: .; v_call: TRBV15; cdr3_nt: TGTGCCACCAGCAGGGACCAGGGTACCCATGAGCAGTTCTTC; cdr3_aa: CATSRDQGTHEQFF
j_call: TRBJ1-3; clone_size: many; d_call: .; v_call: TRBV12-3/TRBV12-4; cdr3_nt: TGTGCCAGCAGTTTTTATTCAGCAGGAAACACCATATATTTT; cdr3_aa: CASSFYSAGNTIYF
j_call: TRBJ2-7; clone_size: few; d_call: .; v_call: TRBV10-2; cdr3_nt: TGCGCCAGCAGTGCCACCGACGAGCAGTACTTC; cdr3_aa: CASSATDEQYF
j_call: TRBJ2-1; clone_size: many; d_call: .; v_call: TRBV6-4; cdr3_nt: TGTGCCAGCAGTAATCGGGACAACAATGAGCAGTTCTTC; cdr3_aa: CASSNRDNNEQFF
j_call: TRBJ2-2; clone_size: many; d_call: .; v_call: TRBV12-3/TRBV12-4; cdr3_nt: TGTGCCAGCAGTTCTACAGGGAACACCGGGGAGCTGTTTTTT; cdr3_aa: CASSSTGNTGELFF
j_call: TRBJ1-6; clone_size: many; d_call: TRBD1; v_call: TRBV7-9; cdr3_nt: TGTGCCAGCAGCCACAGGGGGAGTGATTCACCCCTCCACTTT; cdr3_aa: CASSHRGSDSPLHF
j_call: TRBJ1-2; clone_size: many; d_call: TRBD1; v_call: TRBV6-5; cdr3_nt: TGTGCCAGCAGTTACCGCGGACAGGGGCCCTATGGCTACACCTTC; cdr3_aa: CASSYRGQGPYGYTF
j_call: TRBJ2-2; clone_size: many; d_call: TRBD1; v_call: TRBV5-5; cdr3_nt: TGTGCCAGCACCGGGGACAGGGGGCGGCCCAACACCGGGGAGCTGTTTTTT; cdr3_aa: CASTGDRGRPNTGELFF
j_call: TRBJ1-3; clone_size: few; d_call: .; v_call: TRBV27; cdr3_nt: TGTGCCAGCAGTTCTACAGGGAACTCTGGAAACACCATATATTTT; cdr3_aa: CASSSTGNSGNTIYF
j_call: TRBJ2-7; clone_size: many; d_call: TRBD1; v_call: TRBV7-8; cdr3_nt: TGTGCCAGCAGCTTAGAGACAGGGGGATCCTACGAGCAGTACTTC; cdr3_aa: CASSLETGGSYEQYF
j_call: TRBJ2-4; clone_size: few; d_call: .; v_call: TRBV11-2; cdr3_nt: TGTGCCAGCAGCCAGACGGGCCTCAAAAACATTCAGTACTTC; cdr3_aa: CASSQTGLKNIQYF
j_call: TRBJ2-2; clone_size: few; d_call: TRBD1; v_call: TRBV18; cdr3_nt: TGTGCCAGCTCACCACTTCTACAGGGGGCAAACGGGGAGCTGTTTTTT; cdr3_aa: CASSPLLQGANGELFF
j_call: TRBJ2-1; clone_size: few; d_call: TRBD2; v_call: TRBV15; cdr3_nt: TGTGCCACCAGCAGCCCCTTTAGCGGGGGAGAGGGCAATGAGCAGTTCTTC; cdr3_aa: CATSSPFSGGEGNEQFF
j_call: TRBJ2-3; clone_size: many; d_call: .; v_call: TRBV27; cdr3_nt: TGTGCCAGCAGTTTACGAGGGAGGACAGATACGCAGTATTTT; cdr3_aa: CASSLRGRTDTQYF
j_call: TRBJ2-3; clone_size: many; d_call: .; v_call: TRBV7-6; cdr3_nt: TGTGCCAGCAGCTTAGGACGGGATACGCAGTATTTT; cdr3_aa: CASSLGRDTQYF
j_call: TRBJ2-2; clone_size: many; d_call: TRBD2; v_call: TRBV7-8; cdr3_nt: TGTGCCAGCAGCGTACTAGCGGGGGGGCTTGGCGGGGAGCTGTTTTTT; cdr3_aa: CASSVLAGGLGGELFF
j_call: TRBJ1-1; clone_size: .; d_call: .; v_call: TRBV5-1; cdr3_nt: TGCGCCAGCAGCCATTTATTGAACACTGAAGCTTTCTTT; cdr3_aa: CASSHLLNTEAFF
j_call: TRBJ2-3; clone_size: many; d_call: TRBD1; v_call: TRBV7-2; cdr3_nt: TGTGCCAGCAGCTTACTCAACAGGGGATCCACAGATACGCAGTATTTT; cdr3_aa: CASSLLNRGSTDTQYF
j_call: TRBJ1-1; clone_size: .; d_call: .; v_call: TRBV28; cdr3_nt: TGTGCCAGCAGTACCCAGAGGCATCAGAACACTGAAGCTTTCTTT; cdr3_aa: CASSTQRHQNTEAFF
j_call: TRBJ1-5; clone_size: many; d_call: .; v_call: TRBV27; cdr3_nt: TGTGCCAGCAGTCACCGGAGTGGCAGGGCGAATAGCAATCAGCCCCAGCATTTT; cdr3_aa: CASSHRSGRANSNQPQHF
j_call: TRBJ2-7; clone_size: .; d_call: .; v_call: TRBV11-2; cdr3_nt: TGTGCCAGCAGCTTCCACGGGACATATAACGAGCAGTACTTC; cdr3_aa: CASSFHGTYNEQYF
j_call: TRBJ2-7; clone_size: medium-sized; d_call: .; v_call: TRBV11-2; cdr3_nt: TGTGCCAGCAGCTCCAGTCACTACGAGCAGTACTTC; cdr3_aa: CASSSSHYEQYF
j_call: TRBJ2-5; clone_size: many; d_call: TRBD2; v_call: TRBV6-6; cdr3_nt: TGTGCCAGCAGGACTAGCGGGGGGCAAGAGACCCAGTACTTC; cdr3_aa: CASRTSGGQETQYF